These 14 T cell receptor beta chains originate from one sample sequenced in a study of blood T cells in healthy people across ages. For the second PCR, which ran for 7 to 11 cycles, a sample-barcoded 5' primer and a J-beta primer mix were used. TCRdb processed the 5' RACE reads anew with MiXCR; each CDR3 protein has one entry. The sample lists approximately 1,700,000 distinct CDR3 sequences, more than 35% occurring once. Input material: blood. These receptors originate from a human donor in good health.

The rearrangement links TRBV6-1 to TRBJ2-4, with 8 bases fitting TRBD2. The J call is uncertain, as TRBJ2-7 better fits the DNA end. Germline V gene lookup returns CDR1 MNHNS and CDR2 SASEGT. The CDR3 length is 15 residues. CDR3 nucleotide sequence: TGTGCCAGCAGTCTAGGCGTGGGACTAGAAGGCGAGCAGTACTTC. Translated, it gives CASSLGVGLEGEQYF.

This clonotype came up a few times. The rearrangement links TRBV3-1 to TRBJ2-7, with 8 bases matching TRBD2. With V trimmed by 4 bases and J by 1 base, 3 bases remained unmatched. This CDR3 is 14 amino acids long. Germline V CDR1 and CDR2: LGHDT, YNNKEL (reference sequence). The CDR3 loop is CASSPGGYSYEQYF. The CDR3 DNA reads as TGTGCCAGCAGCCCGGGGGGGTATTCCTACGAGCAGTACTTC.

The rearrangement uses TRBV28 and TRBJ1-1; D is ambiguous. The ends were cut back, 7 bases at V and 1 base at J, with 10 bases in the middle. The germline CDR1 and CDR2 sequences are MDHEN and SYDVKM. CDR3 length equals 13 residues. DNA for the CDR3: TGTGCCAGCAAAAATGAGAAGAACACTGAAGCTTTCTTT. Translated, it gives CASKNEKNTEAFF.

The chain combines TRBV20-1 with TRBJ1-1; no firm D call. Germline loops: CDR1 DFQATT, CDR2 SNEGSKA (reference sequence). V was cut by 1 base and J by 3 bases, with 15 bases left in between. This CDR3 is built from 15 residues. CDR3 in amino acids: CSARVPAGTDTEAFF. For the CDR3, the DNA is TGCAGTGCTAGAGTGCCTGCAGGAACAGACACTGAAGCTTTCTTT.

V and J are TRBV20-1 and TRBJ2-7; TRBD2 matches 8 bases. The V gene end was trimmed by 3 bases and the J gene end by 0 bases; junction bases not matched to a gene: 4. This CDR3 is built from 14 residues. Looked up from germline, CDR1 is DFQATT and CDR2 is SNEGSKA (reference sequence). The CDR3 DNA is TGCAGTGCTAGTGGGCGGGGGGCCTCCTACGAGCAGTACTTC. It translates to CSASGRGASYEQYF.

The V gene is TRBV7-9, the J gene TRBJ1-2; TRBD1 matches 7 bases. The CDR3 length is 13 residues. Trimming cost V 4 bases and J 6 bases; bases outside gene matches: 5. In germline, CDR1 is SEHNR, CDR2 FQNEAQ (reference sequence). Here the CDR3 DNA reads TGTGCCAGCAGCTCGACAGGGATAGATGGCTACACCTTC. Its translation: CASSSTGIDGYTF. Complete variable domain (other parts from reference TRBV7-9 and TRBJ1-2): DTGVSQNPRHKITKRGQNVTFRCDPISEHNRLYWYRQTLGQGPEFLTYFQNEAQLEKSRLLSDRFSAERPKGSFSTLEIQRTEQGDSAMYLCASSSTGIDGYTFGSGTRLTVV.

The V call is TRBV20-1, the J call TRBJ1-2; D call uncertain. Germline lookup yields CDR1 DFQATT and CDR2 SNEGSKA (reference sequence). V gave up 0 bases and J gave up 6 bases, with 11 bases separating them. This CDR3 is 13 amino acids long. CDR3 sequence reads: CSARDWEGDGYTF. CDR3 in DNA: TGCAGTGCTAGAGATTGGGAGGGCGATGGCTACACCTTC.

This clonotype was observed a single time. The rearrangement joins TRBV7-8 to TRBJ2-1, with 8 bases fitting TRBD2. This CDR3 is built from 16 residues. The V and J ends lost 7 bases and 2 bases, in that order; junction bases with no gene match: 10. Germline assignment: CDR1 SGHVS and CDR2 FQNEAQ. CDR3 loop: CASTKTAGGAYNEQFF. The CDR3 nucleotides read TGTGCCAGCACCAAGACGGCGGGGGGAGCCTACAATGAGCAGTTCTTC. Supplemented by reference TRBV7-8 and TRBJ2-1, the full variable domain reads GAGVSQSPRYKVAKRGQDVALRCDPISGHVSLFWYQQALGQGPEFLTYFQNEAQLDKSGLPSDRFFAERPEGSVSTLKIQRTQQEDSAVYLCASTKTAGGAYNEQFFGPGTRLTVL.

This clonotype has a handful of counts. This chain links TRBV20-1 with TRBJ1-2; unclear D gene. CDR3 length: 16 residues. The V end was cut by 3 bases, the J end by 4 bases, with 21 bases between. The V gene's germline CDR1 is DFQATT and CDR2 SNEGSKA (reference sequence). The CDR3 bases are TGCAGTGCTAGCCCCACAGACGGATACTGGGTCTATGGCTACACCTTC. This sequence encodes CSASPTDGYWVYGYTF.

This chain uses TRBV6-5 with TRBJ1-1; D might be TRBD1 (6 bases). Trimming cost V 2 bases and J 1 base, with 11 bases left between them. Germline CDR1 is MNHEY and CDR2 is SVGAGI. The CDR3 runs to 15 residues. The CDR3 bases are TGTGCCAGCAGTTACGGGACACAAGCGAACACTGAAGCTTTCTTT. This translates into CASSYGTQANTEAFF.

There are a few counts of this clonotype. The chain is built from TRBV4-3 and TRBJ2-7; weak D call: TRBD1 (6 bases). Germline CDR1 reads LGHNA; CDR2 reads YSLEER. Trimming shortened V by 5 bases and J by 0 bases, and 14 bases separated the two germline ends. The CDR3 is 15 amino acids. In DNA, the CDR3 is TGCGCCAGCAGCTTCCGGACAGCCTCCTCCTACGAGCAGTACTTC. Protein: CASSFRTASSYEQYF.

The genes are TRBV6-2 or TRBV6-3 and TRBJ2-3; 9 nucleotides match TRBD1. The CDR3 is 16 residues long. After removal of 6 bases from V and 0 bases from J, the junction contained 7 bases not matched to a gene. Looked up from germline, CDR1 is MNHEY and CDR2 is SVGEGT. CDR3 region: CASSTTGGSSTDTQYF. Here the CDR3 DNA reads TGTGCCAGCAGCACAACAGGGGGCTCGAGCACAGATACGCAGTATTTT.

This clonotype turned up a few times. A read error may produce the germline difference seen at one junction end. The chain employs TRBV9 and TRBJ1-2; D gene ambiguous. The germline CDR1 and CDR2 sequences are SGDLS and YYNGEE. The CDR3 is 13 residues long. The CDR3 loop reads CASSVGWNYGCTF. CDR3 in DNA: TGTGCCAGCAGCGTAGGTTGGAACTATGGCTGCACCTTC.

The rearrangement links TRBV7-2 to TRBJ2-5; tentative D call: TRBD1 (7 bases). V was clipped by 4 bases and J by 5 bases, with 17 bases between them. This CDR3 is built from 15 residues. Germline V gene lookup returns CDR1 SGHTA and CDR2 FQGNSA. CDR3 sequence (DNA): TGTGCCAGCAGCTCACAGCCGGCAGGGGGGGAGACCCAGTACTTC. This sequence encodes CASSSQPAGGETQYF.